The 27 T cell receptor beta chains presented below share a single source sample, sequenced in a study of blood T cell repertoires in COVID-19. Using immunoSEQ multiplex PCR, the repertoire was profiled, and TCRdb retains in-frame clones only, with some absent. The data contain 310,000 or so clones, approximately 92% of them singletons. Sequenced sample: PBMCs or T cells enriched from blood (not recorded which). These receptors came from a woman aged 25 to 39 who had recovered from COVID-19.

In this sample, this clone turned up once. This chain links TRBV18 with TRBJ2-1, with D perhaps TRBD2 (6 bases). The germline CDR1 and CDR2 sequences are KGHSH and LQKENI. The germline V and J ends were trimmed by 6 bases and 3 bases, with 12 bases remaining between them. There are 14 residues in the CDR3. The CDR3 reads CASSPAGGYNEQFF. DNA of the CDR3: TGTGCCAGCTCGCCAGCGGGTGGCTACAATGAGCAGTTCTTC.

This rearrangement joins TRBV14 to TRBJ2-7; D may be TRBD2 (5 bases). Trimming pared 1 base from V and 2 bases from J, leaving 9 bases between. Germline V gene lookup returns CDR1 SGHDN and CDR2 FVKESK. The CDR3 is 14 amino acids. The CDR3 coding sequence is TGTGCCAGCAGCCAAGCTAGCAGAGCCTACGAGCAGTACTTC. Encoded protein: CASSQASRAYEQYF.

The chain couples TRBV6-5 to TRBJ2-7; 8 bases match TRBD2. V lost 5 bases to trimming and J lost 8 bases; unmatched junction nucleotides: 8. The length of the CDR3 is 13 residues. The germline CDR1 and CDR2 sequences are MNHEY and SVGAGI. In DNA, the CDR3 is TGTGCCAGCAGTACGGGACTAGTACCCCAGCAGTACTTC. As protein: CASSTGLVPQQYF.

The V gene is TRBV7-6, the J gene TRBJ2-1, with TRBD1 identical over 9 bases. Germline trimming cut 4 bases from V and 4 bases from J; bases unmatched to any gene: 5. The CDR3 has 15 amino acids. CDR1 and CDR2 from the germline V gene are SGHVS and FNYEAQ. The CDR3 spells CASSSRDRDYNEQFF. CDR3 coding DNA: TGTGCCAGCAGCTCCCGGGACAGGGATTACAATGAGCAGTTCTTC.

In this sample, this clone turned up once. The V gene is TRBV5-1, the J gene TRBJ2-1; D ambiguous. V was clipped by 0 bases and J by 6 bases, with 13 bases between them. The CDR3 runs 15 residues. CDR1 is SGHRS and CDR2 is YFSETQ in the germline V gene. The CDR3 DNA reads as TGCGCCAGCAGCTTGGGGGCAGCAAGCACCAATGAGCAGTTCTTC. Its protein product is CASSLGAASTNEQFF.

The chain couples TRBV6-5 to TRBJ1-6; TRBD1 matches 9 bases. Germline V lookup: CDR1 MNHEY, CDR2 SVGAGI. Unmatched junction bases numbered 8, after V lost 5 bases and J lost 9 bases. This CDR3 has 15 amino acids. CDR3 DNA sequence: TGTGCCAGCAGTCGGGACAGGGTGTCTGTTTCACCCCTCCACTTT. It codes for CASSRDRVSVSPLHF.

The rearrangement joins TRBV24-1 to TRBJ1-5, with D unclear. CDR3 length: 15 residues. Germline V gives CDR1 KGHDR, CDR2 SFDVKD. V shed 3 bases and J shed 0 bases, with 8 bases lying between them. CDR3 coding DNA: TGTGCCACCAGTGATGGGCTCTATAGCAATCAGCCCCAGCATTTT. Amino acids: CATSDGLYSNQPQHF.

The V gene is TRBV19, the J gene TRBJ2-2; 9 bases are shared with TRBD1. V shed 5 bases and J 4 bases; nucleotides not matched to a gene: 2. The CDR3 loop spans 14 amino acids. Germline CDR1 LNHDA, CDR2 SQIVND (reference sequence). CDR3 amino acids: CASSRTGVTGELFF. The DNA for the CDR3 is TGTGCCAGTAGTCGGACAGGGGTCACCGGGGAGCTGTTTTTT.

The genes are TRBV15 and TRBJ2-3, with unresolved D. The CDR3 extends over 13 amino acids. The germline V gene encodes CDR1 LNHNV and CDR2 YYDKDF (reference sequence). The V end lost 1 base, the J end lost 4 bases, and 6 bases lay between the germline ends. Written as DNA, the CDR3 is TGTGCCACCAGCAGAGGGTCGGCAGATACGCAGTATTTT. Its protein is CATSRGSADTQYF.

V and J are TRBV7-9 and TRBJ1-1; TRBD1 might be the D (5 bases). This CDR3 spans 15 amino acids. Germline CDR1 and CDR2: SEHNR and FQNEAQ (reference sequence). Trimming shortened V by 0 bases and J by 0 bases, and 8 bases separated the two germline ends. CDR3 sequence: CASSLARQMNTEAFF. The DNA of the CDR3 is TGTGCCAGCAGCTTAGCGCGACAGATGAACACTGAAGCTTTCTTT. The entire variable domain, with the rest obtained from reference TRBV7-9 and TRBJ1-1, is as follows: DTGVSQNPRHKITKRGQNVTFRCDPISEHNRLYWYRQTLGQGPEFLTYFQNEAQLEKSRLLSDRFSAERPKGSFSTLEIQRTEQGDSAMYLCASSLARQMNTEAFFGQGTRLTVV.

The CDR3, as DNA: TGTGCCAGCAGCCCGACTCTTGGACAGGTCGACAATGAGCAGTTCTTC. Its translation: CASSPTLGQVDNEQFF. This rearrangement joins TRBV3-1 (or the pseudogene TRBV3-2) to TRBJ2-1, with 7 bases fitting TRBD1. CDR1 and CDR2 from the germline V gene are LGHDT and YNNKEL (reference sequence). The V and J ends lost 4 bases and 5 bases, in that order; junction bases with no gene match: 11. The CDR3 extends over 16 amino acids.

This clone has a single count. The V and J genes are TRBV4-1 and TRBJ1-4; D unresolved. V shed 0 bases and J shed 7 bases, with 12 bases lying between them. The CDR3 runs to 15 residues. CDR1 MGHRA and CDR2 YSYEKL come from the germline V gene. Here the CDR3 reads CASSQDFGVFEKLFF. The CDR3 DNA reads TGCGCCAGCAGCCAAGATTTCGGGGTTTTTGAAAAACTGTTTTTT.

The rearrangement links TRBV6-5 to TRBJ1-6; D may be TRBD1 (6 bases). The CDR3 sequence is 14 residues long. The V gene lost 6 bases and the J gene lost 7 bases, with 13 bases spanning the gap. CDR1 is MNHEY and CDR2 is SVGAGI in the germline V gene. CDR3 nucleotide sequence: TGTGCCAGCAGGTCACAGGGAACCAATTCACCCCTCCACTTT. The encoded protein is CASRSQGTNSPLHF.

The gene calls are TRBV5-4 and TRBJ1-1; D not certain. This CDR3 spans 15 amino acids. Germline lookup yields CDR1 SGHNT and CDR2 YYREEE (reference sequence). The germline V and J ends were trimmed by 0 bases and 1 base, with 10 bases remaining between them. The CDR3 region is CASSLVELTNTEAFF. The CDR3 DNA reads as TGTGCCAGCAGCTTGGTTGAACTCACGAACACTGAAGCTTTCTTT.

The chain has TRBV18 and TRBJ2-5; 7 positions agree with TRBD1. The CDR3 is 15 amino acids. V shed 1 base and J 6 bases; nucleotides not matched to a gene: 8. The germline V gene encodes CDR1 KGHSH and CDR2 LQKENI. Here the CDR3 reads CASSPLTNRGKTQYF. As DNA, the CDR3 is TGTGCCAGCTCACCACTTACGAACAGGGGCAAGACCCAGTACTTC. Complete variable domain (other parts from reference TRBV18 and TRBJ2-5): NAGVMQNPRHLVRRRGQEARLRCSPMKGHSHVYWYRQLPEEGLKFMVYLQKENIIDESGMPKERFSAEFPKEGPSILRIQQVVRGDSAAYFCASSPLTNRGKTQYFGPGTRLLVL.

This chain connects TRBV28 to TRBJ2-1; D is possibly TRBD2 (5 bases). CDR1 and CDR2 (germline): MDHEN, SYDVKM. With 6 bases removed from V and 4 bases from J, the gap between germline ends came to 16 bases. The CDR3 contains 15 residues. The CDR3 DNA follows: TGTGCCAGCAGCGGGATGGTACATCTATACAATGAGCAGTTCTTC. Protein product: CASSGMVHLYNEQFF.

This clone was detected only once. CDR3 nucleotides: TGTGCCAGCAGCCTGGACAGTACCACTGAAGCTTTCTTT. It encodes CASSLDSTTEAFF. This chain uses TRBV14 with TRBJ1-1; TRBD1 is a possible D gene (6 bases). CDR3 length: 13 amino acids. Germline V gene lookup returns CDR1 SGHDN and CDR2 FVKESK. Trimming left V 4 bases short and J 4 bases short, with 10 bases between.

This chain joins TRBV28 and TRBJ1-5, with D perhaps TRBD1 (5 bases). Germline values: CDR1 MDHEN, CDR2 SYDVKM. Trimming left V 5 bases short and J 11 bases short, with 22 bases between. CDR3 length: 15 residues. Here the CDR3 reads CASSPRGGFSLSQHF. CDR3 nucleotide sequence: TGTGCCAGCAGTCCCCGGGGGGGGTTCTCGTTATCCCAGCATTTT.

The sample holds one count of this clone. The chain links TRBV7-3 to TRBJ2-2; D perhaps matches TRBD2 (6 bases). V lost 5 bases to trimming and J lost 0 bases, with 10 bases between them. The germline V gene encodes CDR1 SGHTA and CDR2 FQGTGA. The CDR3 runs 15 residues. The CDR3 DNA follows: TGTGCCAGCAGCCATGGACTACCGAACACCGGGGAGCTGTTTTTT. The encoded protein is CASSHGLPNTGELFF.

The gene calls are TRBV5-8 and TRBJ1-3; D perhaps matches TRBD1 (5 bases). Trimming removed 6 bases from V and 0 bases from J, with 13 bases in between. CDR3 length: 15 amino acids. Germline V gene data show CDR1 as SGHTS and CDR2 as YDEGEE. The chain's CDR3 is CASNRFRSSGNTIYF. As DNA, the CDR3 is TGTGCCAGCAACAGGTTCCGAAGCTCTGGAAACACCATATATTTT.

This chain connects TRBV5-5 to TRBJ2-1; 10 bases align to TRBD2. V trimming: 4 bases; J trimming: 4 bases; junction bases outside the gene matches: 11. The CDR3 runs to 17 residues. Germline V lookup: CDR1 SGHKS, CDR2 YYEKEE (reference sequence). The CDR3 coding sequence is TGTGCCAGCAGCGAATACCGTGGACTAGCGGAATACAATGAGCAGTTCTTC. This translates into CASSEYRGLAEYNEQFF.

V gene TRBV7-3 combines with J gene TRBJ2-1; 8 nucleotides line up with TRBD2. This CDR3 contains 15 residues. Germline CDR1 and CDR2: SGHTA and FQGTGA. The V gene end was trimmed by 1 base and the J gene end by 4 bases; junction bases not matched to a gene: 3. The CDR3 bases are TGTGCCAGCAGCTTAAGGGGCGGGAGGTACAATGAGCAGTTCTTC. Its translation is CASSLRGGRYNEQFF.

The rearrangement joins TRBV7-8 to TRBJ2-7, with 7 bases aligning to TRBD1. V shed 3 bases, J shed 3 bases, and the junction held 5 bases outside the gene matches. The CDR3 totals 14 residues. The germline V gene encodes CDR1 SGHVS and CDR2 FQNEAQ. The CDR3 is CASSLGQIYYEQYF. CDR3 nucleotides: TGTGCCAGCAGCTTGGGACAGATTTACTACGAGCAGTACTTC.

The CDR3 spells CASSSWTGTNQPQHF. In DNA, the CDR3 is TGTGCCAGCAGTTCATGGACAGGGACGAATCAGCCCCAGCATTTT. This chain uses TRBV27 with TRBJ1-5; TRBD1 matches 8 bases. The CDR3 is 15 amino acids. The V gene's germline CDR1 is MNHEY and CDR2 SMNVEV (reference sequence). V gave up 4 bases and J gave up 4 bases; unmatched junction bases: 6.

The rearrangement uses TRBV6-2 or TRBV6-3 and TRBJ2-2; weak D call: TRBD1 (6 bases). CDR1 is MNHEY and CDR2 is SVGEGT in the germline V gene. The CDR3 has 14 residues. Trimming took 7 bases from V and 6 from J, leaving 15 bases between them. The CDR3 region has the DNA TGTGCCAGCACCCCAGGGGTTCCAGCCGGGGAGCTGTTTTTT. It encodes CASTPGVPAGELFF.

The table lists this clone with a count of one. The chain has TRBV11-3 and TRBJ2-3; 9 nucleotides agree with TRBD2. Per the germline V gene, CDR1 is SGHNT and CDR2 is YENEEA. V was clipped by 4 bases and J by 3 bases; unmatched bases: 5. The CDR3 length is 15 residues. The DNA of the CDR3 is TGTGCCAGCAGCTCCGGGACTAGCCCTACAGATACGCAGTATTTT. This sequence encodes CASSSGTSPTDTQYF.

The rearrangement links TRBV30 to TRBJ1-2; no reliable D call. CDR1 GTSNPN and CDR2 SVGIG come from the germline V gene (reference sequence). The CDR3 length is 18 residues. V lost 4 bases, J lost 4 bases, and 28 bases lay in between. In DNA form, the CDR3 reads TGTGCCTGGACCTCGGAAGCGAGTCTTTCTCCGATCCTCTATGGCTACACCTTC. Its protein product is CAWTSEASLSPILYGYTF.